The 14 T cell receptor beta chains below all came from one sample that was sequenced in a study of identical twins. TCRdb re-derived calls from the 5' RACE reads in MiXCR, one entry per CDR3 protein. In the table there are about 890,000 distinct CDR3 sequences, approximately 13% of which are singletons. These records were also assigned to another study, of yellow fever vaccine responses in identical twins.

What was sequenced was PBMCs. These receptors all come from a woman under 30 in good health.

The V call is TRBV7-8, the J call TRBJ2-1, with 11 bases that match TRBD2. Germline V gene data show CDR1 as SGHVS and CDR2 as FQNEAQ. The CDR3 totals 16 residues. Trimming removed 0 bases from V and 5 bases from J; junction bases left unmatched: 3. As DNA, the CDR3 is TGTGCCAGCAGCTTAGCGCGACTAGCGGGACACAATGAGCAGTTCTTC. Residues: CASSLARLAGHNEQFF.

This clonotype was detected only a few times. J is TRBJ2-3 and V is TRBV5-1; 13 bases are shared with TRBD2. The germline CDR1 and CDR2 sequences are SGHRS and YFSETQ. V was pared by 0 bases and J by 2 bases, with 6 bases of the junction left unmatched. The CDR3 is 18 amino acids. Here the CDR3 DNA reads TGCGCCAGCAGCTTGGCCGGGACTAGCGGGACGAACACAGATACGCAGTATTTT. It is translated as CASSLAGTSGTNTDTQYF.

This clonotype was seen more than once but under ten times. The V and J genes are TRBV5-1 and TRBJ1-1; D possibly corresponds to TRBD1 (6 bases). This CDR3 has 14 residues. The germline CDR1 and CDR2 sequences are SGHRS and YFSETQ. Trimming shortened V by 6 bases and J by 1 base, and 13 bases separated the two germline ends. The CDR3 DNA is TGCGCCAGCACCCCGGGACACCCGAACACTGAAGCTTTCTTT. Translating it yields CASTPGHPNTEAFF.

This clonotype came up a few times. This chain connects TRBV6-2 or TRBV6-3 to TRBJ2-3; 7 bases line up with TRBD2. The V gene's germline CDR1 is MNHEY and CDR2 SVGEGT. V lost 0 bases, J lost 11 bases, and 2 bases stayed unmatched. This CDR3 has 12 residues. CDR3 sequence: CASSYSAGVQYF. CDR3 DNA sequence: TGTGCCAGCAGTTACTCTGCGGGAGTGCAGTATTTT.

This clonotype was counted a few times. CDR3 residues: CASSQTGTSIYEQYF. Here the CDR3 DNA reads TGTGCCAGCAGCCAGACCGGGACTAGTATCTACGAGCAGTACTTC. The rearrangement links TRBV9 to TRBJ2-7, with 8 positions matching TRBD2. V lost 4 bases and J lost 3; bases outside the gene matches: 9. CDR1 SGDLS and CDR2 YYNGEE come from the germline V gene. CDR3 length equals 15 residues.

In its sample, this clonotype was seen a few times. This chain links TRBV28 with TRBJ2-7; 15 bases are a match to TRBD2. This CDR3 comprises 16 residues. V gave up 6 bases and J gave up 5 bases; unmatched junction bases: 8. CDR1 is MDHEN, CDR2 SYDVKM, per germline. CDR3 in DNA: TGTGCCAGCAGGTGGACTAGCGGGGGGGCATTCCACGAGCAGTACGTC. It is translated as CASRWTSGGAFHEQYV.

The table lists this clonotype with a few counts. The rearrangement joins TRBV12-3 or TRBV12-4 to TRBJ2-2, with a tentative D call TRBD1 (6 bases). Trimming left V 5 bases short and J 6 bases short, with 13 bases between. The CDR3 length is 14 residues. CDR3 coding DNA: TGTGCCAGCAGTCGCACACAGGGCTCCGGGGAGCTGTTTTTT. Translation gives CASSRTQGSGELFF.

This clonotype was seen a few times. The genes are TRBV15 and TRBJ2-7; D possibly corresponds to TRBD2 (6 bases). CDR3 length: 14 amino acids. The germline V gene encodes CDR1 LNHNV and CDR2 YYDKDF (reference sequence). Trimming took 5 bases from V and 5 from J, leaving 16 bases between them. The chain's CDR3 is CATSQGGNKDEQYF. The CDR3 DNA reads as TGTGCCACCAGCCAAGGAGGGAACAAGGACGAGCAGTACTTC.

This clonotype was detected ten times or more. This chain links TRBV11-1 with TRBJ2-5, with D uncertain. Germline-derived CDR1 and CDR2 are SGHAT and FQDESV (reference sequence). This CDR3 is built from 20 residues. V lost 5 bases and J 5 bases, leaving 33 bases between the germline ends. For the CDR3, the DNA is TGTGCCAGCAGCCCTACAGATCGAGGCGCGGTTCCCTATAACTTGGAGACCCAGTACTTC. Its translation: CASSPTDRGAVPYNLETQYF.

This clonotype has only a few counts. The chain couples TRBV27 to TRBJ2-1; D is undetermined. The ends were cut back, 6 bases at V and 13 bases at J, with 13 bases in the middle. In germline, CDR1 is MNHEY, CDR2 SMNVEV (reference sequence). The CDR3 is 11 residues long. CDR3 nucleotides: TGTGCCAGCAGCCGACCTCCGTATCAGTTCTTC. It translates to CASSRPPYQFF.

V usage is TRBV20-1 and J usage is TRBJ2-1; maybe TRBD2 (6 bases). This CDR3 is 16 amino acids long. Trimming cost V 0 bases and J 6 bases, with 18 bases left between them. Germline CDR1 DFQATT, CDR2 SNEGSKA (reference sequence). The CDR3 sequence: CSARDPGSLAINEQFF. The CDR3 nucleotides read TGCAGTGCTAGAGATCCGGGTTCACTAGCTATCAATGAGCAGTTCTTC.

The chain employs TRBV3-1 and TRBJ2-2, with TRBD2 matching 7 bases. V lost 4 bases to trimming and J lost 4 bases; unmatched junction nucleotides: 12. The CDR3 totals 17 residues. Germline V gene data show CDR1 as LGHDT and CDR2 as YNNKEL (reference sequence). The chain's CDR3 is CASSPNLAEWGTGELFF. CDR3 bases: TGTGCCAGCAGCCCTAACCTAGCGGAGTGGGGCACCGGGGAGCTGTTTTTT.

The chain carries TRBV20-1 and TRBJ2-5; TRBD2 matches 8 bases. The CDR3 loop spans 13 amino acids. Germline CDR1 DFQATT, CDR2 SNEGSKA (reference sequence). V shed 5 bases, J shed 3 bases, and the junction held 5 bases outside the gene matches. CDR3 DNA sequence: TGCAGTGCTCCTGCGGGAGGAAAAGAGACCCAGTACTTC. Translated, it gives CSAPAGGKETQYF.

The chain is built from TRBV11-1 and TRBJ1-1, with D possibly being TRBD1 (5 bases). CDR1 and CDR2 from the germline V gene are SGHAT and FQDESV (reference sequence). The germline V and J ends were trimmed by 3 bases and 1 base, with 21 bases remaining between them. The CDR3 totals 18 residues. The CDR3 nucleotides are TGTGCCAGCAGCTTCCCTTCAAGGGGCGAGCGATCGAACACTGAAGCTTTCTTT. Protein sequence: CASSFPSRGERSNTEAFF.